A single sample gave rise to the 10 T cell receptor beta chains below, sequenced in a study of T cells after posttransplantation cyclophosphamide (dated by TCRdb to about 2016). The library relied on the immunoSEQ multiplex PCR assay. TCRdb stores this immuneACCESS table with in-frame sequences only. Part of the clones is absent; in the studies checked, under half of the shortfall reflects unresolved V genes, and no reason is known for the rest. For this sample there are fewer than 20,000 clones; around 95% appear just once. Roughly 0.28% of the sample is taken by the ten largest. Viable CD3+CD4+ or CD3+CD8+ cells that were CCR7+CD45RA+CD45RO-CD95-CD27+CD28+ were classified as naive T cells. The specimen sequenced was naive CD4+ T cells sorted from blood. The receptors stem from a woman aged 45 to 65 in good health and a related stem cell transplant donor.

The chain uses TRBV9 and TRBJ2-7; the D gene is possibly TRBD2 (5 bases). The V gene lost 3 bases and the J gene lost 2 bases, with 21 bases spanning the gap. This CDR3 has 17 residues. In germline, CDR1 is SGDLS, CDR2 YYNGEE. The CDR3 is CASSGDLLTSGTYEQYF. The CDR3 DNA is TGTGCCAGCAGCGGAGACCTCTTAACGAGCGGTACCTACGAGCAGTACTTC.

This chain uses TRBV5-1 with TRBJ1-1; D is uncertain. The length of the CDR3 is 13 residues. Germline CDR1 SGHRS, CDR2 YFSETQ. The V end lost 6 bases, the J end lost 5 bases, and 14 bases lay between the germline ends. CDR3 loop: CASTRSGETEAFF. The CDR3 DNA reads as TGCGCCAGCACCCGGAGCGGGGAGACTGAAGCTTTCTTT.

The rearrangement links TRBV5-1 to TRBJ2-5; tentative D call: TRBD1 (6 bases). TRBJ2-7 matches the DNA end more closely, so the J call is doubtful. The V gene's germline CDR1 is SGHRS and CDR2 YFSETQ. The CDR3 is made up of 14 amino acids. CDR3 coding DNA: TGCGCCAGCAGCTTGTTCCAGGGGTGGCACGAGCAGTACTTC. This sequence encodes CASSLFQGWHEQYF.

Here the CDR3 DNA reads TGTGCCAGCAGTTTATACGGCGGAGGCTCCTACAATGAGCAGTTCTTC. It encodes CASSLYGGGSYNEQFF. This chain connects TRBV27 to TRBJ2-1, with a tentative D call TRBD2 (5 bases). The CDR3 loop spans 16 amino acids. Trimming took 1 base from V and 0 from J, leaving 10 bases between them. From germline, CDR1 is MNHEY and CDR2 SMNVEV (reference sequence).

This rearrangement joins TRBV7-9 to TRBJ1-2; 9 nucleotides align to TRBD1. The CDR3 is made up of 17 amino acids. Trimming cost V 3 bases and J 4 bases; bases outside gene matches: 12. Germline loops: CDR1 SEHNR, CDR2 FQNEAQ (reference sequence). The CDR3 DNA is TGTGCCAGCAGCTTCGTTCGGTGGGGACAGGGCGGCTATGGCTACACCTTC. Translated: CASSFVRWGQGGYGYTF.

CDR3 in DNA: TGCGCCAGCAGCTCCGGGACAGACACTGAAGCTTTCTTT. It is translated as CASSSGTDTEAFF. The rearrangement uses TRBV5-1 and TRBJ1-1; 7 nucleotides match TRBD1. With 3 bases clipped from V and 3 bases from J, the junction kept 2 bases outside the gene matches. The CDR3 covers 13 residues. Germline CDR1 SGHRS, CDR2 YFSETQ.

There are a few counts of this clone. The chain uses TRBV5-1 and TRBJ1-1; maybe TRBD1 (6 bases). The CDR3 loop spans 13 amino acids. Germline V lookup: CDR1 SGHRS, CDR2 YFSETQ. The V end was cut by 4 bases, the J end by 5 bases, with 12 bases between. The CDR3, as DNA: TGCGCCAGCAGCCCCAGGGGTAGTACTGAAGCTTTCTTT. It specifies CASSPRGSTEAFF.

This clone came up once. The chain has TRBV5-1 and TRBJ1-2; D uncertain. The germline V gene has CDR1 SGHRS and CDR2 YFSETQ. CDR3 length: 13 amino acids. V lost 1 base, J lost 1 base, and 5 bases lay in between. The CDR3 DNA reads TGCGCCAGCAGCTTGCACAGTAACTATGGCTACACCTTC. It codes for CASSLHSNYGYTF.

The J gene is TRBJ2-7, the V gene TRBV4-2, with TRBD2 matching over 9 bases. Germline V CDR1 and CDR2: LGHNA, YNFKEQ. Germline trimming cut 0 bases from V and 2 bases from J; bases unmatched to any gene: 5. This CDR3 comprises 16 residues. DNA for the CDR3: TGTGCCAGCAGCCAAGATTGGCTAGCGGGGACCTACGAGCAGTACTTC. It specifies CASSQDWLAGTYEQYF.

The V gene is TRBV23-1, the J gene TRBJ1-1; tentative D call: TRBD1 (5 bases). TRBV23-1 is sorted into the ORF group, with uncertain function. The V end lost 3 bases, the J end lost 7 bases, and 21 bases lay between the germline ends. This CDR3 contains 16 residues. The CDR3, as DNA: TGCGCCAGCAGTCAGGCAGGGTTGGTGAGTTATAATGAAGCTTTCTTT. Its protein is CASSQAGLVSYNEAFF.